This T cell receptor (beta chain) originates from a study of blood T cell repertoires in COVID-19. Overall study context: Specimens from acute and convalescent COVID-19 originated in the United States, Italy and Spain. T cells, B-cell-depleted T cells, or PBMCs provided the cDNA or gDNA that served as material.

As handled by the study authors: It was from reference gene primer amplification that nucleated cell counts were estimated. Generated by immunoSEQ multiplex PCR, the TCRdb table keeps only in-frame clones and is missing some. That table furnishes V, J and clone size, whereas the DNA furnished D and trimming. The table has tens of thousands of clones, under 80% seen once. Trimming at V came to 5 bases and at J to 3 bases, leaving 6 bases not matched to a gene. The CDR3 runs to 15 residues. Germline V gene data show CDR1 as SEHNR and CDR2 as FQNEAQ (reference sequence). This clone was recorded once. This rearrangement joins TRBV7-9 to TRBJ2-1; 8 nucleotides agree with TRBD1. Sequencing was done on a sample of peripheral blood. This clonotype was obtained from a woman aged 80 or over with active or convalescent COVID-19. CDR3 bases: TGTGCCAGCAGCCCATGGACAGGGCGCTACAATGAGCAGTTCTTC. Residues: CASSPWTGRYNEQFF.